This T cell receptor (beta chain) was recovered during a study of cytomegalovirus exposure and HLA in healthy donors. Germline V gene lookup returns CDR1 LNHNV and CDR2 YYDKDF (reference sequence). The ends were cut back, 0 bases at V and 5 bases at J, with 20 bases in the middle. The CDR3 has 17 residues. Profiling relied on immunoSEQ multiplex PCR, and the TCRdb table lists in-frame clones only, not all of them. The table has some 240,000 clones, approximately 87% seen once. To note about this clone: What it binds is unknown.

Study findings and constraints: In vitro experiments confirmed that a few CMV-associated chains were specific for CMV antigens. The classifier reportedly diagnosed cytomegalovirus status with high sensitivity and specificity.

The chain is built from TRBV15 and TRBJ2-7; D may be TRBD2 (6 bases). The origin of this receptor is a woman aged 18 to 35 in good health and CMV-seronegative. Input material: PBMCs. This CDR3 is CATSRESPSGVVDEQYF. CDR3 nucleotides: TGTGCCACCAGCAGAGAGTCTCCTTCGGGGGTAGTAGACGAGCAGTACTTC. Combining the CDR3 with reference TRBV15 and TRBJ2-7 gives the whole variable domain DAMVIQNPRYQVTQFGKPVTLSCSQTLNHNVMYWYQQKSSQAPKLLFHYYDKDFNNEADTPDNFQSRRPNTSFCFLDIRSPGLGDTAMYLCATSRESPSGVVDEQYFGPGTRLTVT.